What follows describes a single T cell receptor beta chain. The CDR3 contains 12 residues. The ends were cut back, 2 bases at V and 4 bases at J, with 6 bases in the middle. In germline, CDR1 is SGHAT, CDR2 FQNNGV. The sample belongs to a study of T cell changes during pregnancy in multiple sclerosis. The assay was immunoSEQ multiplex PCR, and TCRdb's table has in-frame clones only and misses some. The table records around 85,000 clones, approximately 90% of them present only once. The genes are TRBV11-2 and TRBJ2-7; D call uncertain. The material sequenced was PBMCs, taken in the first trimester of pregnancy. The TCR originated in a female donor in good health, serving as a control in a pregnancy study. Some clones in this sample may be carry-over from other donors' samples. The CDR3 DNA reads as TGTGCCAGCAGCTTACATACATACGAGCAGTACTTC. Its protein product is CASSLHTYEQYF.